These 12 T cell receptor beta chains originate from one sample sequenced in a study of PD-1 blockade in classical Hodgkin lymphoma. Time point defined: cycle 4 day 1 (C4D1), after less than 7 weeks of nivolumab. Patients all relapsed after autologous stem cell transplantation, and there was variation in brentuximab vedotin exposure. Profiled with immunoSEQ multiplex PCR; TCRdb holds only in-frame clones, not every one. The sample lists around 60,000 clones, 87% occurring once. The sequences come from peripheral blood mononuclear cells (PBMCs), collected before the fourth cycle of nivolumab. These receptor sequences come from a human donor with classical Hodgkin lymphoma.

V usage is TRBV5-1 and J usage is TRBJ1-4, with D tentatively TRBD1 (5 bases). The germline V and J ends were trimmed by 7 bases and 0 bases, with 7 bases remaining between them. Per the germline V gene, CDR1 is SGHRS and CDR2 is YFSETQ. CDR3 length: 13 amino acids. The CDR3 protein is CASRDSTNEKLFF. The DNA of the CDR3 is TGCGCCAGCCGGGACTCAACTAATGAAAAACTGTTTTTT.

This sequence joins TRBV27 and TRBJ2-7, with D hard to call. Trimming left V 1 base short and J 3 bases short, with 4 bases between. Germline V lookup: CDR1 MNHEY, CDR2 SMNVEV (reference sequence). The CDR3 runs 12 residues. Here the CDR3 DNA reads TGTGCCAGCAGTTTATTAGGCTACGAGCAGTACTTC. It specifies CASSLLGYEQYF.

The chain has TRBV5-1 and TRBJ2-7; D uncertain. V was shortened by 3 bases and J by 2 bases, with 15 bases between the two germline ends. This CDR3 is built from 15 residues. Germline loops: CDR1 SGHRS, CDR2 YFSETQ. CDR3 sequence (DNA): TGCGCCAGCAGCTCCTCCGGGTCTCCCACCTACGAGCAGTACTTC. It encodes CASSSSGSPTYEQYF.

Regarding this clone: Additional DNA sequences in this sample encode the identical CDR3. This chain links TRBV5-1 with TRBJ1-4, with a possible D match to TRBD1 (5 bases). Germline V CDR1 and CDR2: SGHRS, YFSETQ. V lost 2 bases, J lost 1 base, and 6 bases lay in between. This CDR3 has 14 amino acids. CDR3 bases: TGCGCCAGCAGCTTAACAGGAACTAATGAAAAACTGTTTTTT. This gives the protein CASSLTGTNEKLFF.

V gene TRBV11-3 combines with J gene TRBJ1-4, with TRBD1 matching over 7 bases. The CDR3 length is 15 residues. V shed 1 base, J shed 5 bases, and the junction held 4 bases outside the gene matches. Germline loops: CDR1 SGHNT, CDR2 YENEEA. CDR3 sequence: CASSLGQGENEKLFF. For the CDR3, the DNA is TGTGCCAGCAGCTTAGGACAGGGCGAAAATGAAAAACTGTTTTTT.

The chain recombines TRBV6-6 with TRBJ2-5, with 16 bases lining up with TRBD2. CDR1 MNHNY and CDR2 SVGAGI come from the germline V gene (reference sequence). CDR3 length: 16 residues. V was clipped by 8 bases and J by 5 bases; unmatched bases: 8. This chain's CDR3 is CASRPGTSGGAETQYF. CDR3 DNA sequence: TGTGCCAGCCGCCCCGGGACTAGCGGGGGGGCTGAGACCCAGTACTTC.

This chain uses TRBV6-1 with TRBJ2-6; D ambiguous. Between the trimmed V and J ends, which lost 11 bases and 0 bases, there was a span of 8 bases. Germline assignment: CDR1 MNHNS and CDR2 SASEGT. The CDR3 loop spans 13 amino acids. Here the CDR3 reads CAGRLSGANVLTF. The CDR3 DNA sequence: TGTGCCGGGCGGCTCTCTGGGGCCAACGTCCTGACTTTC.

The chain joins TRBV6-1 to TRBJ2-1; perhaps TRBD1 as D (5 bases). Trimming cost V 2 bases and J 5 bases, with 13 bases left between them. CDR3 length: 15 residues. Germline CDR1 and CDR2: MNHNS and SASEGT. The CDR3 sequence is CASSEIGRDNNEQFF. In nucleotides, the CDR3 is TGTGCCAGCAGTGAAATCGGCAGGGATAACAATGAGCAGTTCTTC.

The chain employs TRBV5-1 and TRBJ2-1, with TRBD2 identical over 12 bases. V shed 3 bases and J 9 bases; nucleotides not matched to a gene: 4. This CDR3 has 14 residues. Germline-derived CDR1 and CDR2 are SGHRS and YFSETQ. The CDR3 region is CASSSSGGAGEQFF. CDR3 sequence (DNA): TGCGCCAGCAGCTCTAGCGGGGGGGCCGGTGAGCAGTTCTTC.

This chain connects TRBV5-6 to TRBJ2-1; D is unresolved. V was shortened by 2 bases and J by 7 bases, with 16 bases between the two germline ends. Germline CDR1 SGHDT, CDR2 YYEEEE. This CDR3 contains 15 residues. CDR3 nucleotide sequence: TGTGCCAGCAGCTTTGAAGGGTTGTCGGTTAATGAGCAGTTCTTC. As protein: CASSFEGLSVNEQFF.

The rearrangement joins TRBV4-1 to TRBJ2-7, with 14 nucleotides matching TRBD2. Germline V gives CDR1 MGHRA, CDR2 YSYEKL. There are 16 residues in the CDR3. The trim removed 2 bases at V and 6 bases at J, leaving 6 bases unmatched. The CDR3 DNA reads TGCGCCAGCAGCCAACCCCCGGGACTAGCGGGGGTCGAGCAGTACTTC. As protein: CASSQPPGLAGVEQYF.

This clone was found a few times. V gene TRBV5-1 combines with J gene TRBJ2-5; 7 bases fit TRBD2. There are 16 residues in the CDR3. Per the germline V gene, CDR1 is SGHRS and CDR2 is YFSETQ. V lost 0 bases and J lost 4; bases outside the gene matches: 9. The CDR3 DNA is TGCGCCAGCAGCTTGGCGGTGGCGGGGGAGTCAGAGACCCAGTACTTC. Protein sequence: CASSLAVAGESETQYF.